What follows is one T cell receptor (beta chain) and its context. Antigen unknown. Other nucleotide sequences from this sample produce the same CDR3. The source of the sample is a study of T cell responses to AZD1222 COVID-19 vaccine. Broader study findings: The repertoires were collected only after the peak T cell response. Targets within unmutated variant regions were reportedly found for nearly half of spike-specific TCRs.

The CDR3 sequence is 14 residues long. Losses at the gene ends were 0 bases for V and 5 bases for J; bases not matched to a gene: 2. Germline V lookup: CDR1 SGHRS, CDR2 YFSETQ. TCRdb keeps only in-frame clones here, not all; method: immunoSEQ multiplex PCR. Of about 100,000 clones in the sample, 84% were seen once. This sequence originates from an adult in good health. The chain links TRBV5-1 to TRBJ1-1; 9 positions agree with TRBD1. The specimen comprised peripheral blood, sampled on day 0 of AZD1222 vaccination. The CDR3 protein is CASSLEGQGTEAFF. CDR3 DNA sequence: TGCGCCAGCAGCTTGGAAGGACAGGGGACTGAAGCTTTCTTT.